This entry concerns a single T cell receptor (beta chain). No antigen is known for it. The data belong to a study of shared clonotypes between healthy human individuals. Findings of the study overall: Exclusively blood specimens were collected; tissue repertoires likely differ. Relative to memory subsets, naive subsets generally showed larger estimated richness.

Donors comprised only Caucasian adults living in Nashville, Tennessee. Splitting the CD4+ cells yielded a CD45RA+ naive subset and a CD45RA-negative memory subset. Losses at the gene ends were 4 bases for V and 3 bases for J; bases not matched to a gene: 6. The V gene's germline CDR1 is SGHRS and CDR2 YFSETQ. The length of the CDR3 is 14 residues. TCRdb keeps only in-frame clones here, not all; method: immunoSEQ multiplex PCR. Of 2 million to 3 million clones in the sample, approximately 93% were seen once. Material for sequencing was naive CD4+ T cells from PBMCs. This sample's subset: CD45RA+ positively selected. J is TRBJ1-1 and V is TRBV5-1, with 7 nucleotides matching TRBD1. The receptor was derived from a man aged 18-30 years in good health. Some clones in this sample may be carry-over from other donors' samples. CDR3 in amino acids: CASSQDRVYTEAFF. In DNA, the CDR3 is TGCGCCAGCAGCCAAGACAGGGTATACACTGAAGCTTTCTTT.